This T cell receptor beta chain stems from a study of blood T cell repertoires in COVID-19. The CDR3 spans 13 residues. Germline V CDR1 and CDR2: ENHRY, SYGVKD. V lost 3 bases and J lost 2, with 6 bases in between. In the authors' methods: Reference gene primer amplification gave nucleated cell count estimates. The repertoire was sequenced with immunoSEQ multiplex PCR; TCRdb's copy has only in-frame clones and lacks some. V and J calls and clone size follow that table, whereas D and trimming were derived from the DNA. The sample yields some 200,000 clones, around 85% seen once. The chain employs TRBV10-3 and TRBJ2-3, with no clear D. Specimen: peripheral blood. The origin of this receptor is a woman of 80 years or more with acute or convalescent COVID-19. The CDR3 loop reads CAISDRYTDTQYF. The CDR3 DNA is TGTGCCATCAGTGACCGGTACACAGATACGCAGTATTTT.